This T cell receptor (beta chain) was recorded in a study of T cells in Graves' hyperthyroidism and ophthalmopathy. Cells are PBMCs isolated from about 10 ml of fresh blood. This clonotype has more than one count but fewer than ten. The target antigen is unknown. RNA transcripts provided the source from which TCR beta CDR3 regions were amplified. A set of HTBI primers served as the primers for a first-round RT-PCR of the TCR CDR3. TCRdb processed the multiplex PCR reads anew with MiXCR; each CDR3 protein has one entry. The sample shows some 200,000 distinct CDR3 sequences, roughly 17% of them seen only once. There are 14 residues in the CDR3. V lost 4 bases to trimming and J lost 5 bases, with 14 bases between them. Germline assignment: CDR1 MNHEY and CDR2 SMNVEV (reference sequence). Study-level points and caveats: In simple terms, a model built on 13 V-J features told ophthalmopathy apart from stable hyperthyroidism.

The V call is TRBV27, the J call TRBJ1-1; D uncertain. The TCR comes from a woman aged 50 to 65 with Graves' hyperthyroidism. The sample was blood. CDR3 in amino acids: CASSSPSRGTEAFF. CDR3 coding DNA: TGTGCCAGCAGTTCCCCATCGCGGGGAACTGAAGCTTTCTTT.